The T cell receptor beta chain under discussion was sequenced for a study of blood T cell repertoires in COVID-19. Study-wide context: Nucleic acid was either cDNA or gDNA, and it came from T cells, B-cell-depleted T cells, or PBMCs.

The CDR3 sequence is 17 residues long. The junction had 8 bases not matched to a gene; V was cut back by 4 bases and J by 0 bases. Germline CDR1 SEHNR, CDR2 FQNEAQ (reference sequence). A Seattle source enrolled patients during active infection and followed them longitudinally. As handled by the study authors: For nucleated cells, counts were estimated from reference gene primer amplification. Sequencing was performed with immunoSEQ multiplex PCR; in TCRdb, only in-frame clones are kept and a portion is missing. That table gives V, J and clone size, and the DNA gave D and trimming. There are around 150,000 clones in the sample; 80% to 95% occur only once, and less than 2% lies in the top ten.

The clonotype comes from a woman between 55 and 75 years old with COVID-19, enrolled during active disease. Source material: peripheral blood. The V and J genes are TRBV7-9 and TRBJ2-2; 7 nucleotides align to TRBD2. Written as DNA, the CDR3 is TGTGCCAGCAGCTCGAGGCCGGGACTACCGAACACCGGGGAGCTGTTTTTT. Its protein is CASSSRPGLPNTGELFF.